Reported below is one T cell receptor beta chain. Its antigen is unknown. Trimming took off 3 bases at V and 5 bases at J, with 8 bases between the two ends. The CDR3 contains 13 residues. In germline, CDR1 is KGHSH, CDR2 LQKENI. Sequencing was performed with immunoSEQ multiplex PCR; in TCRdb, only in-frame clones are kept and a portion is missing. Among under 150,000 clones listed, around 93% were seen once. The record originates from a study of T cell responses to AZD1222 COVID-19 vaccine. Findings and limits, study-wide: Donors were mostly white British, more females; clonal diversity possibly underestimated.

The gene calls are TRBV18 and TRBJ2-1, with D possibly matching TRBD1 (5 bases). Sequences were derived from peripheral blood, sampled 28 days after the second AZD1222 dose. The source of this sequence is an adult who received the AZD1222 COVID-19 vaccine. This chain's CDR3 is CASSPSGNNEQFF. The CDR3 DNA is TGTGCCAGCTCACCTTCAGGGAACAATGAGCAGTTCTTC. The complete variable domain, with remaining parts taken from reference TRBV18 and TRBJ2-1, reads NAGVMQNPRHLVRRRGQEARLRCSPMKGHSHVYWYRQLPEEGLKFMVYLQKENIIDESGMPKERFSAEFPKEGPSILRIQQVVRGDSAAYFCASSPSGNNEQFFGPGTRLTVL.